This T cell receptor (beta chain) was sequenced during a study of blood T cell repertoires in COVID-19. Sequenced by immunoSEQ multiplex PCR; TCRdb stores in-frame clones only, minus some. The sample shows 250,000 to 300,000 clones, 80% to 90% of them seen only once. With V trimmed by 1 base and J by 0 bases, 20 bases remained unmatched. Germline V lookup: CDR1 SGHRS, CDR2 YFSETQ. This CDR3 has 21 residues. The rearrangement uses TRBV5-1 and TRBJ2-3, with 7 bases identical to TRBD2. The sequence was obtained from a man in his sixties with acute or convalescent COVID-19. Sequencing was performed on peripheral blood. The CDR3 loop reads CASSLLGRGRGYVSSTDTQYF. In nucleotides, the CDR3 is TGCGCCAGCAGCTTGCTTGGGAGGGGACGGGGGTATGTCTCTAGCACAGATACGCAGTATTTT.